These T cell receptor beta chains were read from a single sample in a study of T cell responses to AZD1222 COVID-19 vaccine. Here immunoSEQ multiplex PCR was the method, and the copy in TCRdb shows in-frame clones only, minus some. The sample has under 85,000 clones, about nine tenths seen once; the top ten hold 2.5% to 4%. The specimen comprised peripheral blood, sampled 28 days after the second AZD1222 dose. The receptors originated from an adult who received the AZD1222 COVID-19 vaccine. Each CDR3 is given with its conserved first and last residue. The order of the fields is V gene, J gene, D gene, clone size, CDR3 DNA, CDR3 protein. D genes are given only for firm matches. Some rows mark clone size as missing; the rest say once, few, many or name a class of expanded clone.

TRBV6-6,TRBJ1-5,NA,once,TGTGCCAGCATCTCAGACACCAGCAATCAGCCCCAGCATTTT,CASISDTSNQPQHF
TRBV5-1,TRBJ1-1,NA,NA,TGCGCCAGCAGCCCCTTAGTGAACACTGAAGCTTTCTTT,CASSPLVNTEAFF
TRBV5-8,TRBJ1-5,NA,NA,TGTGCCAGCAGCTTTTATAGTACAGATAATCAGCCCCAGCATTTT,CASSFYSTDNQPQHF
TRBV13,TRBJ1-6,TRBD1,NA,TGTGCCAGCAGCTCGACAGGGGATTCACCCCTCCACTTT,CASSSTGDSPLHF
TRBV29-1,TRBJ2-2,NA,NA,TGCAGCGTTGACCCCGGGGTATGGACCGGGGAGCTGTTTTTT,CSVDPGVWTGELFF
TRBV11-2,TRBJ2-1,NA,NA,TGTGCCAGCAGCTTAGTATGGGGGAGCTCCTACAATGAGCAGTTCTTC,CASSLVWGSSYNEQFF
TRBV2,TRBJ1-1,NA,NA,TGTGCCAGCAGTGACACGAACACTGAAGCTTTCTTT,CASSDTNTEAFF
TRBV6-2/TRBV6-3,TRBJ2-1,TRBD2,NA,TGTGCCAGCAGCCTGAGCGCGGCTAGCGGGAGCCAGGACGGGTTCTTC,CASSLSAASGSQDGFF
TRBV4-2,TRBJ2-3,TRBD2,NA,TGTGCCAGCAGCCAAGACCTAGCGGGAGGAACAGATACGCAGTATTTT,CASSQDLAGGTDTQYF
TRBV27,TRBJ2-2,NA,NA,TGTGCCAGCAGTTTATCGGAGGGGGGGAACACCGGGGAGCTGTTTTTT,CASSLSEGGNTGELFF
TRBV5-1,TRBJ1-1,NA,NA,TGCGCCAGCAGCTTGGTCCCACTGAACACTGAAGCTTTCTTT,CASSLVPLNTEAFF
TRBV10-3,TRBJ2-7,NA,few,TGTGCCATCAGTGAACTCGAAGGGGTCCTATACGAGCAGTACTTC,CAISELEGVLYEQYF
TRBV6-5,TRBJ1-5,TRBD1,NA,TGTGCCAGCAGTTACAACAGGGGGGGGAATCAGCCCCAGCATTTT,CASSYNRGGNQPQHF
TRBV7-8,TRBJ1-1,NA,NA,TGTGCCAGCAGCTTTAAGCTTGGACCCATGAACACTGAAGCTTTCTTT,CASSFKLGPMNTEAFF
TRBV19,TRBJ1-1,TRBD1,NA,TGTGCCAGTAGTTTTGGACAGGGGTTCACTGAAGCTTTCTTT,CASSFGQGFTEAFF
TRBV4-1,TRBJ2-5,TRBD2,NA,TGCGCCAGCAGCCTGGATGGGACTAGCGCGTACCAAGAGACCCAGTACTTC,CASSLDGTSAYQETQYF
TRBV6-5,TRBJ1-1,TRBD1,NA,TGTGCCAGCAGTAGCGGACAGGGGGCGAACACTGAAGCTTTCTTT,CASSSGQGANTEAFF
TRBV5-4,TRBJ1-3,NA,NA,TGTGCCAGCAGCTTGGAAGGGACCGCTGGAAACACCATATATTTT,CASSLEGTAGNTIYF
TRBV30,TRBJ2-7,TRBD1,NA,TGTGCCACGGCAACAGGGGGTGGCTCCTACGAGCAGTACTTC,CATATGGGSYEQYF
TRBV6-2/TRBV6-3,TRBJ2-7,TRBD1,NA,TGTGCCAGCAGTACCAGGGACAGCAGCACCTACGAGCAGTACTTC,CASSTRDSSTYEQYF